This T cell receptor (beta chain) was identified in a study of blood T cell repertoires in COVID-19. Study information: Samples came from the United States, Italy and Spain, spanning acute and convalescent COVID-19.

Produced via immunoSEQ multiplex PCR; TCRdb's table is partial and in-frame only. The sample has more than 75,000 clones; roughly 80% are singletons. Germline V gives CDR1 MDHEN, CDR2 SYDVKM. The CDR3 is made up of 14 amino acids. Trimming pared 6 bases from V and 7 bases from J, leaving 13 bases between. This receptor was identified in a human donor in a cohort sampled during active COVID-19. The chain recombines TRBV28 with TRBJ1-6; tentative D call: TRBD1 (6 bases). The sequencing sample was made of peripheral blood. This CDR3 reads CASRGTPANSPLHF. The CDR3 region has the DNA TGTGCCAGCAGGGGGACACCAGCCAATTCACCCCTCCACTTT.